Listed here are 30 T cell receptor beta chains from one sample, sequenced in a study of cytomegalovirus exposure and HLA in healthy donors. Primers: 60 Vbeta forward and 13 Jbeta reverse. Using immunoSEQ multiplex PCR, the repertoire was profiled, and TCRdb retains in-frame clones only, with some absent. Here the sample spans roughly 110,000 clones, roughly 76% being singletons. Specimen: PBMCs. The receptor source for this set is a man between 18 and 35 years old in good health and CMV-seronegative.

The chain uses TRBV5-5 and TRBJ1-1; 11 bases agree with TRBD1. The germline CDR1 and CDR2 sequences are SGHKS and YYEKEE (reference sequence). The V gene end was trimmed by 1 base and the J gene end by 4 bases; junction bases not matched to a gene: 9. This CDR3 comprises 17 residues. The CDR3 DNA sequence: TGTGCCAGCAGCTTGTTCCCCGGACAGGGGGCCACCACTGAAGCTTTCTTT. Its protein product is CASSLFPGQGATTEAFF.

The genes are TRBV5-4 and TRBJ2-3; D is possibly TRBD1 (6 bases). CDR1 and CDR2 from the germline V gene are SGHNT and YYREEE (reference sequence). Trimming pared 3 bases from V and 2 bases from J, leaving 16 bases between. CDR3 size: 16 residues. DNA for the CDR3: TGTGCCAGCAGCTCGGGTCTTTCAGGGGTCACAGATACGCAGTATTTT. Protein: CASSSGLSGVTDTQYF.

V and J are TRBV7-9 and TRBJ1-4; 8 bases align to TRBD1. Germline assignment: CDR1 SEHNR and CDR2 FQNEAQ (reference sequence). The CDR3 has 15 residues. V dropped 5 bases and J dropped 6; count of bases not matched to a gene: 8. The CDR3 is CASSADRGLDEKLFF. DNA for the CDR3: TGTGCCAGCAGCGCCGACAGGGGCCTTGATGAAAAACTGTTTTTT.

This clone appeared once. The CDR3 DNA follows: TGTGCCAGCAGCCACAGGGCTATCGGGGATGAAAAACTGTTTTTT. Amino acid sequence: CASSHRAIGDEKLFF. This chain uses TRBV5-5 with TRBJ1-4, with D perhaps TRBD1 (6 bases). The CDR3 totals 15 residues. Trimming took off 4 bases at V and 6 bases at J, with 16 bases between the two ends. Germline CDR1 and CDR2: SGHKS and YYEKEE (reference sequence).

V is TRBV25-1 and J is TRBJ2-1; no firm D call. CDR1 and CDR2 from the germline V gene are MGHDK and SYGVNS. The CDR3 has 11 residues. Trimming removed 7 bases from V and 8 bases from J, with 9 bases in between. The CDR3 loop reads CASNTRYEQFF. CDR3 nucleotide sequence: TGTGCCAGCAATACACGCTATGAGCAGTTCTTC.

This clone was recorded a few times. The V gene is TRBV7-8, the J gene TRBJ1-6; 8 positions agree with TRBD1. Germline V gene sequence: CDR1 SGHVS, CDR2 FQNEAQ. The CDR3 consists of 17 residues. Germline trimming cut 5 bases from V and 6 bases from J; bases unmatched to any gene: 12. The CDR3 bases are TGTGCCAGCAGCCTTAGGGACAGGCGCCTTGGTAATTCACCCCTCCACTTT. It yields the protein CASSLRDRRLGNSPLHF.

The rearrangement links TRBV5-1 to TRBJ2-2; D is possibly TRBD1 (6 bases). Between the trimmed V and J ends, which lost 0 bases and 0 bases, there was a span of 9 bases. The CDR3 has 16 amino acids. Looked up from germline, CDR1 is SGHRS and CDR2 is YFSETQ. The CDR3 coding sequence is TGCGCCAGCAGCTTGGTTGGGGGCCCGAACACCGGGGAGCTGTTTTTT. This codes for CASSLVGGPNTGELFF.

The chain has TRBV11-2 and TRBJ2-7; 9 bases line up with TRBD2. Germline-derived CDR1 and CDR2 are SGHAT and FQNNGV. V dropped 5 bases and J dropped 6; count of bases not matched to a gene: 17. The CDR3 runs 17 residues. Written as DNA, the CDR3 is TGTGCCAGCAGCCCCCTACAGGGGCGGGGGGGCCCGAGCGAGCAGTACTTC. Translated, it gives CASSPLQGRGGPSEQYF.

The genes are TRBV4-1 and TRBJ2-7, with 8 bases that match TRBD1. Trimming cost V 6 bases and J 2 bases; bases outside gene matches: 6. This CDR3 is built from 14 residues. Germline-derived CDR1 and CDR2 are MGHRA and YSYEKL. DNA of the CDR3: TGCGCCAGCAGGAAACAGGGGGGTCCCTACGAGCAGTACTTC. It translates to CASRKQGGPYEQYF.

CDR3 in amino acids: CASSSWRGEAKNIQYF. As DNA, the CDR3 is TGTGCCAGCAGCTCCTGGAGGGGTGAGGCCAAAAACATTCAGTACTTC. The rearrangement links TRBV5-4 to TRBJ2-4; a weak D match, TRBD2 (6 bases). Germline lookup yields CDR1 SGHNT and CDR2 YYREEE (reference sequence). Trimming removed 3 bases from V and 1 base from J, with 14 bases in between. The CDR3 has 16 amino acids.

This chain joins TRBV6-6 and TRBJ1-5; no clear D gene. Trimming took 4 bases from V and 2 from J, leaving 9 bases between them. Germline CDR1 reads MNHNY; CDR2 reads SVGAGI (reference sequence). This CDR3 has 14 residues. Written as DNA, the CDR3 is TGTGCCAGCAGTTCGCACAGAGGCAATCAGCCCCAGCATTTT. Translating it yields CASSSHRGNQPQHF.

This clone was counted a single time. The chain carries TRBV18 and TRBJ2-7, with D tentatively TRBD1 (6 bases). The CDR3 is 16 amino acids. V was cut by 3 bases and J by 4 bases, with 19 bases left in between. CDR1 and CDR2 (germline): KGHSH, LQKENI. The CDR3 reads CASSPGLGRQGYEQYF. The CDR3 DNA follows: TGTGCCAGCTCACCGGGGTTGGGACGGCAGGGGTACGAGCAGTACTTC.

The chain combines TRBV28 with TRBJ1-5; D unclear. This CDR3 is built from 12 residues. Trimming left V 7 bases short and J 6 bases short, with 10 bases between. Germline CDR1 reads MDHEN; CDR2 reads SYDVKM. The CDR3 region is CASMEGSQPQHF. In DNA, the CDR3 is TGTGCCAGCATGGAGGGAAGTCAGCCCCAGCATTTT.

The count of this clone is one. The gene calls are TRBV7-9 and TRBJ2-1, with D perhaps TRBD2 (7 bases). CDR1 and CDR2 (germline): SEHNR, FQNEAQ (reference sequence). The CDR3 is made up of 17 amino acids. Trimming shortened V by 4 bases and J by 4 bases, and 20 bases separated the two germline ends. Here the CDR3 DNA reads TGTGCCAGCAGCTCGCCAGGGGCCCAGCGGGGTTACAATGAGCAGTTCTTC. Translation gives CASSSPGAQRGYNEQFF.

This chain links TRBV19 with TRBJ2-2, with TRBD1 identical over 9 bases. The CDR3 contains 15 residues. J was trimmed by 6 bases and V by 6 bases; bases with no gene match: 8. Germline assignment: CDR1 LNHDA and CDR2 SQIVND (reference sequence). The chain's CDR3 is CASRGTGLGPGELFF. The CDR3 DNA follows: TGTGCCAGTAGGGGGACAGGGCTGGGCCCCGGGGAGCTGTTTTTT.

This sequence joins TRBV5-1 and TRBJ1-1; weak D call: TRBD1 (5 bases). The CDR3 covers 13 residues. The V and J ends lost 2 bases and 4 bases respectively, with 9 bases between them. CDR1 is SGHRS, CDR2 YFSETQ, per germline. This CDR3 is CASSFREGTEAFF. The CDR3 DNA follows: TGCGCCAGCAGCTTCAGGGAGGGCACTGAAGCTTTCTTT.

The chain employs TRBV15 and TRBJ1-5; TRBD1 aligns across 8 bases. The trim removed 2 bases at V and 7 bases at J, leaving 4 bases unmatched. Germline CDR1 reads LNHNV; CDR2 reads YYDKDF (reference sequence). CDR3 length: 14 amino acids. The CDR3 sequence: CATSRPQGGQPQHF. The CDR3 region has the DNA TGTGCCACCAGCAGACCACAGGGGGGCCAGCCCCAGCATTTT.

The rearrangement uses TRBV7-9 and TRBJ2-2; TRBD1 agrees at 8 bases. This CDR3 has 15 residues. Germline CDR1 is SEHNR and CDR2 is FQNEAQ (reference sequence). Losses at the gene ends were 5 bases for V and 1 base for J; bases not matched to a gene: 3. CDR3 DNA sequence: TGTGCCAGCAGCCAAGGGACAGGGAACACCGGGGAGCTGTTTTTT. Protein sequence: CASSQGTGNTGELFF.

The chain couples TRBV7-3 to TRBJ2-3, with 8 bases identical to TRBD2. Germline V lookup: CDR1 SGHTA, CDR2 FQGTGA. This CDR3 comprises 17 residues. V shed 5 bases, J shed 0 bases, and the junction held 10 bases outside the gene matches. The CDR3 DNA reads TGTGCCAGCAGCCGACCGCGGGGGGCCCTGAGCACAGATACGCAGTATTTT. This translates into CASSRPRGALSTDTQYF. The variable domain in full, completed from reference TRBV7-3 and TRBJ2-3, reads GAGVSQTPSNKVTEKGKYVELRCDPISGHTALYWYRQSLGQGPEFLIYFQGTGAADDSGLPNDRFFAVRPEGSVSTLKIQRTERGDSAVYLCASSRPRGALSTDTQYFGPGTRLTVL.

This chain connects TRBV7-2 to TRBJ1-5; D call uncertain. The CDR3 covers 13 residues. V was cut by 5 bases and J by 4 bases, with 9 bases left in between. CDR1 is SGHTA and CDR2 is FQGNSA in the germline V gene. The CDR3, as DNA: TGTGCCAGCAGCCCCCGTCTGAATCAGCCCCAGCATTTT. It is translated as CASSPRLNQPQHF.

The chain carries TRBV11-2 and TRBJ1-4, with D tentatively TRBD1 (6 bases). This CDR3 region has 15 residues. Trimming removed 0 bases at V and 2 bases at J, with 7 bases between. Germline V gives CDR1 SGHAT, CDR2 FQNNGV. CDR3 protein: CASSLDRGTNEKLFF. The CDR3 region has the DNA TGTGCCAGCAGCTTAGACAGGGGCACTAATGAAAAACTGTTTTTT.

Only one count was recorded for this clone. The rearrangement uses TRBV7-6 and TRBJ2-7; TRBD2 is a possible D gene (6 bases). The CDR3 totals 14 residues. In germline, CDR1 is SGHVS, CDR2 FNYEAQ. Trimming removed 2 bases at V and 0 bases at J, with 8 bases between. CDR3 in amino acids: CASSLSGGSYEQYF. In DNA form, the CDR3 reads TGTGCCAGCAGCTTATCCGGGGGCTCCTACGAGCAGTACTTC.

Only one count was recorded for this clone. The chain joins TRBV13 to TRBJ2-5; D perhaps matches TRBD1 (6 bases). V lost 0 bases to trimming and J lost 13 bases, with 12 bases between them. Germline assignment: CDR1 PRHDT and CDR2 FYEKMQ (reference sequence). This CDR3 has 12 amino acids. CDR3 amino acids: CASSLGLGAAYF. The CDR3 DNA reads as TGTGCCAGCAGCTTAGGCCTGGGGGCGGCGTACTTC. Together with reference TRBV13 and TRBJ2-5, the CDR3 gives the full variable domain: AAGVIQSPRHLIKEKRETATLKCYPIPRHDTVYWYQQGPGQDPQFLISFYEKMQSDKGSIPDRFSAQQFSDYHSELNMSSLELGDSALYFCASSLGLGAAYFGPGTRLLVL.

The CDR3 DNA follows: TGTGCCAGCAGTTTAGGGACAGGGCCAAACGAAAAACTGTTTTTT. It is translated as CASSLGTGPNEKLFF. This sequence joins TRBV6-4 and TRBJ1-4, with TRBD1 identical over 9 bases. Looked up from germline, CDR1 is MRHNA and CDR2 is SNTAGT. V dropped 5 bases and J dropped 8; count of bases not matched to a gene: 9. This CDR3 contains 15 residues.

This clone showed up just a few times. The genes are TRBV5-6 and TRBJ1-2; no firm D call. CDR1 is SGHDT, CDR2 YYEEEE, per germline. The CDR3 has 14 residues. Trimming stripped 0 bases from V and 1 base from J, with 7 bases between. The CDR3 reads CASSLVQINYGYTF. For the CDR3, the DNA is TGTGCCAGCAGCTTGGTACAAATTAACTATGGCTACACCTTC.

The table lists this clone with a count of one. CDR3 sequence: CASSPPWTGSYEQYF. CDR3 in DNA: TGTGCCAGCAGCCCCCCCTGGACGGGGTCCTACGAGCAGTACTTC. This chain links TRBV7-9 with TRBJ2-7; tentative D call: TRBD2 (5 bases). Per germline, CDR1 SEHNR and CDR2 FQNEAQ (reference sequence). The V end was cut by 5 bases, the J end by 1 base, with 15 bases between. There are 15 residues in the CDR3. Together with reference TRBV7-9 and TRBJ2-7, the CDR3 gives the full variable domain: DTGVSQNPRHKITKRGQNVTFRCDPISEHNRLYWYRQTLGQGPEFLTYFQNEAQLEKSRLLSDRFSAERPKGSFSTLEIQRTEQGDSAMYLCASSPPWTGSYEQYFGPGTRLTVT.

The rearrangement uses TRBV28 and TRBJ1-2; the match to TRBD1 covers 8 bases. CDR1 and CDR2 from the germline V gene are MDHEN and SYDVKM. V was pared by 7 bases and J by 3 bases, with 16 bases of the junction left unmatched. The CDR3 is 17 residues long. The CDR3 sequence: CASNPTAGGRFDYGYTF. The CDR3 region has the DNA TGTGCCAGCAATCCCACCGCAGGGGGCAGGTTTGACTATGGCTACACCTTC.

The chain couples TRBV6-6 to TRBJ2-7; TRBD1 aligns across 7 bases. Unmatched junction bases numbered 4, after V lost 6 bases and J lost 2 bases. The CDR3 has 13 amino acids. Germline-derived CDR1 and CDR2 are MNHNY and SVGAGI (reference sequence). The CDR3 region is CASSTTGAYEQYF. CDR3 sequence (DNA): TGTGCCAGCAGCACTACAGGGGCCTACGAGCAGTACTTC.

The gene calls are TRBV7-2 and TRBJ2-7; TRBD1 matches 12 bases. Trimming took 4 bases from V and 5 from J; bases not matched to a gene: 12. Per germline, CDR1 SGHTA and CDR2 FQGNSA. This CDR3 spans 17 amino acids. CDR3 nucleotide sequence: TGTGCCAGCAGCTATATCCACACCGGGACAGGGGGCAACGAGCAGTACTTC. It codes for CASSYIHTGTGGNEQYF.

This clone appeared a single time. This chain joins TRBV4-3 and TRBJ2-3; a possible D gene is TRBD2 (5 bases). CDR1 LGHNA and CDR2 YSLEER come from the germline V gene. The V end was cut by 4 bases, the J end by 9 bases, with 20 bases between. This CDR3 has 15 residues. The CDR3 bases are TGCGCCAGCAGCCCTCGAGCGGCGCGCCCAGGCACGCAGTATTTT. This sequence encodes CASSPRAARPGTQYF.